This section outlines one T cell receptor (beta chain) sequence together with its context. Its antigen is unidentified. A quantity of about 0.5 to 1 ug RNA underwent reverse transcription using random hexamers. MiXCR, run by TCRdb on the immunoSEQ multiplex PCR reads, gives a single entry per CDR3 protein. The top ten clones hold 0.12% of a sample with about 150,000 distinct CDR3 sequences, roughly 95% of them seen once. The data were obtained in a study of CD8 T cells in Susac syndrome. Study-level points and caveats: In Susac patients, clonal expansion was not detected in CD4+ cells.

This clonotype was sampled from a human donor with Susac syndrome. The source material was CD4+ T cells from PBMCs.

The chain's CDR3 is CASGGQNTGELFF. The CDR3 coding sequence is TGTGCCAGCGGGGGACAGAACACCGGGGAGCTGTTTTTT. This rearrangement joins TRBV27 to TRBJ2-2, with a tentative D call TRBD1 (6 bases). V was pared by 8 bases and J by 1 base, with 8 bases between. The CDR3 totals 13 residues. CDR1 MNHEY and CDR2 SMNVEV come from the germline V gene (reference sequence).